The sample holds many counts of the clone carrying this T cell receptor (beta chain). Its specificity is unknown. The record originates from a study of molecular identifiers for immune sequencing clone quantification. Study observations and caveats: Clones above 20 RNA copies held over 97% of effector molecules, under 1% in naive cells. Spiked-in Jurkat TCR RNA corresponding to one cell was reported as detectable against approximately 900,000 naive cells.

Via MiXCR, TCRdb re-called the PCR reads, giving one row per CDR3 protein. The table shows fewer than 100,000 distinct CDR3 sequences, with about 21% occurring only once. This sequence originates from a human donor in good health. Some libraries in this study had Jurkat cell RNA spiked in. The sequenced material came from naive CD8+ T cells from blood, with Jurkat cell RNA spiked in. The subset here: FACS-sorted CD8+CD4-CCR7+CD45RA+ naive T cells.

In DNA, the CDR3 is TGTGCCACCAGTGAGCCGGGCAGCGGGGGGGTTACAGATACGCAGTATTTT. It is translated as CATSEPGSGGVTDTQYF. The V call is TRBV24-1, the J call TRBJ2-3; TRBD2 aligns across 10 bases. Germline V gene lookup returns CDR1 KGHDR and CDR2 SFDVKD. V shed 4 bases, J shed 3 bases, and the junction held 9 bases outside the gene matches. CDR3 length: 17 amino acids.